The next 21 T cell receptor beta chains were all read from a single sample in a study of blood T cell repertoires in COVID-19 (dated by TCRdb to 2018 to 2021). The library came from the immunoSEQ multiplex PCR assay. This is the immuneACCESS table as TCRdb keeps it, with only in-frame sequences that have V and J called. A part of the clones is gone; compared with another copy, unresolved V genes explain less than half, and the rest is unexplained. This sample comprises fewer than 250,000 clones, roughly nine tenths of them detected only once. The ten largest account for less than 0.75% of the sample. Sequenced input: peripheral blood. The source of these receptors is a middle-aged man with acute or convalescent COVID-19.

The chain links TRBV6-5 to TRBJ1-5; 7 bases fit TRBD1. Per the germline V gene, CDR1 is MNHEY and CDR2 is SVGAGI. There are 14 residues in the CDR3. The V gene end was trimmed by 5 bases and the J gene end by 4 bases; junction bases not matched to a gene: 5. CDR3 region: CASSTPGGNQPQHF. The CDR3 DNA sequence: TGTGCCAGCAGTACTCCAGGGGGTAATCAGCCCCAGCATTTT.

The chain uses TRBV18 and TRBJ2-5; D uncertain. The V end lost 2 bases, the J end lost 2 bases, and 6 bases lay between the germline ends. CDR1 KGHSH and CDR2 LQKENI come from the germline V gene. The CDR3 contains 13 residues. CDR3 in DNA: TGTGCCAGCTCACCATCCAGTCAAGAGACCCAGTACTTC. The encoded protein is CASSPSSQETQYF. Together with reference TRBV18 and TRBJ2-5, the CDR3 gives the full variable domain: NAGVMQNPRHLVRRRGQEARLRCSPMKGHSHVYWYRQLPEEGLKFMVYLQKENIIDESGMPKERFSAEFPKEGPSILRIQQVVRGDSAAYFCASSPSSQETQYFGPGTRLLVL.

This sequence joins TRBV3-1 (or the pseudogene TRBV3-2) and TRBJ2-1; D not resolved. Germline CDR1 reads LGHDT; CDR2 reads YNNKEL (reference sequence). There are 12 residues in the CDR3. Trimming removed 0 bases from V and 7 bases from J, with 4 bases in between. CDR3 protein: CASSQDQNEQFF. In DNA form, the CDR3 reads TGTGCCAGCAGCCAAGATCAAAATGAGCAGTTCTTC.

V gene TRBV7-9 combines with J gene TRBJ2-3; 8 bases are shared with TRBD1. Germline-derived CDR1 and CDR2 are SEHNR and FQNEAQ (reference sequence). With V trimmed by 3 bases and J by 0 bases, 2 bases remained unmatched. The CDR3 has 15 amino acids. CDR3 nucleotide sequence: TGTGCCAGCAGCTTCCGGGACAGGAGCACAGATACGCAGTATTTT. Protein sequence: CASSFRDRSTDTQYF.

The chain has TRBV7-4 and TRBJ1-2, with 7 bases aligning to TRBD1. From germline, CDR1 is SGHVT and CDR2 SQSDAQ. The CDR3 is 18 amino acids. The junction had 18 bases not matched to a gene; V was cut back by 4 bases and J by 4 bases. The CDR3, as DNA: TGTGCCAGCAGCTCCACTCCGATCCTTACTCAGGGGGTCTATGGCTACACCTTC. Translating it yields CASSSTPILTQGVYGYTF.

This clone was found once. CDR3 amino acids: CATSRVLLGREEETQYF. The DNA for the CDR3 is TGTGCCACCAGCAGAGTGTTGCTCGGCAGGGAGGAGGAGACCCAGTACTTC. The genes are TRBV15 and TRBJ2-5, with a possible D match to TRBD2 (6 bases). The CDR3 spans 17 residues. Germline assignment: CDR1 LNHNV and CDR2 YYDKDF (reference sequence). V was clipped by 1 base and J by 5 bases, with 20 bases between them. Full variable domain (remainder filled in from reference TRBV15 and TRBJ2-5): DAMVIQNPRYQVTQFGKPVTLSCSQTLNHNVMYWYQQKSSQAPKLLFHYYDKDFNNEADTPDNFQSRRPNTSFCFLDIRSPGLGDTAMYLCATSRVLLGREEETQYFGPGTRLLVL.

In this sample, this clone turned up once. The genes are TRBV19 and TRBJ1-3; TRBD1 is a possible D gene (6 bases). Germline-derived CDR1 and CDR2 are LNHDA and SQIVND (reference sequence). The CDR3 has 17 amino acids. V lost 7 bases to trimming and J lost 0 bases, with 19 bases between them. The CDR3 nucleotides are TGTGCCAGTAAGCCAAGGACAGTCAAAAGCTCTGGAAACACCATATATTTT. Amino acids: CASKPRTVKSSGNTIYF.

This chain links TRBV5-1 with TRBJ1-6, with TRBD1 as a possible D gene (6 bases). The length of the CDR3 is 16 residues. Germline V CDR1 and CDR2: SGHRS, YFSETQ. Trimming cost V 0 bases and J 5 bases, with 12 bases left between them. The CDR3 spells CASSLGPDRNNSPLHF. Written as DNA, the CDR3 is TGCGCCAGCAGCTTGGGGCCTGACAGGAATAATTCACCCCTCCACTTT.

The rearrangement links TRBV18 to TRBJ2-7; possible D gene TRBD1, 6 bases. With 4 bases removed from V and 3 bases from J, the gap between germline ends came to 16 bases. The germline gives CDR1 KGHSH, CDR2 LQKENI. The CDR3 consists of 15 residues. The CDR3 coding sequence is TGTGCCAGCTCACGTGGGGGACAAGAAAGCTACGAGCAGTACTTC. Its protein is CASSRGGQESYEQYF.

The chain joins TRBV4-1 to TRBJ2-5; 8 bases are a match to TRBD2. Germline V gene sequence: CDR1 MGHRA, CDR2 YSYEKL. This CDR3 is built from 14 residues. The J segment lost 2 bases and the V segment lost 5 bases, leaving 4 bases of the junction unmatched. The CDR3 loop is CASSSLAGQETQYF. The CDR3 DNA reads TGCGCCAGCAGCTCCTTAGCGGGGCAAGAGACCCAGTACTTC.

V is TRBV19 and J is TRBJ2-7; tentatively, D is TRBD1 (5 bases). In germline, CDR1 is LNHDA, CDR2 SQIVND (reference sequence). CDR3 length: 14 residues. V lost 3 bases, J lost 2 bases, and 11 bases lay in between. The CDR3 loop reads CASSIQAGPYEQYF. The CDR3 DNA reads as TGTGCCAGTAGTATTCAAGCAGGGCCCTACGAGCAGTACTTC.

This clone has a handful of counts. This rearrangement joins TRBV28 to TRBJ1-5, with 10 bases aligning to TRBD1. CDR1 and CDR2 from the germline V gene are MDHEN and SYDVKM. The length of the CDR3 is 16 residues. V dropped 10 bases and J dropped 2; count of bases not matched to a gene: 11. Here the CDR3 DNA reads TGTGCCACTCCTAGGAAGGGGACAGGGGGCAATCAGCCCCAGCATTTT. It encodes CATPRKGTGGNQPQHF. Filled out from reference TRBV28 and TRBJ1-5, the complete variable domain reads DVKVTQSSRYLVKRTGEKVFLECVQDMDHENMFWYRQDPGLGLRLIYFSYDVKMKEKGDIPEGYSVSREKKERFSLILESASTNQTSMYLCATPRKGTGGNQPQHFGDGTRLSIL.

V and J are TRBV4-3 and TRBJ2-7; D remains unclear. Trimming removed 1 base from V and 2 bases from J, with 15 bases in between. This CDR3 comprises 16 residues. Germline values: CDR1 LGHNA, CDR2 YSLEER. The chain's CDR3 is CASSQVPPPSAYEQYF. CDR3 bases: TGCGCCAGCAGCCAAGTCCCACCCCCCAGCGCCTACGAGCAGTACTTC.

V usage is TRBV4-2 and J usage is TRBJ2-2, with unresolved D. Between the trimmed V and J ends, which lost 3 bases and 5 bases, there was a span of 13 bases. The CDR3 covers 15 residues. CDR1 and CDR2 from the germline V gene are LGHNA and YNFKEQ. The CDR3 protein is CASSHDLGATGELFF. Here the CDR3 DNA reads TGTGCCAGCAGCCATGATCTCGGTGCGACCGGGGAGCTGTTTTTT.

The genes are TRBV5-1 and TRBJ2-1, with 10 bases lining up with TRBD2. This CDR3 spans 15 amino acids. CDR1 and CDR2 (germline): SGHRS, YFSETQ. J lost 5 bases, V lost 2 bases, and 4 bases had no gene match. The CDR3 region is CASSFTSGVHNEQFF. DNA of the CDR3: TGCGCCAGCAGCTTTACTAGCGGGGTACACAATGAGCAGTTCTTC.

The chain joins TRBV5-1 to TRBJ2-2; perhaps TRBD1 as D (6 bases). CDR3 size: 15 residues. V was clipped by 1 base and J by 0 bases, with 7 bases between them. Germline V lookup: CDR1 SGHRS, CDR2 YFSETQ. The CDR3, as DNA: TGCGCCAGCAGCTTGCCAGGGGCGAACACCGGGGAGCTGTTTTTT. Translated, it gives CASSLPGANTGELFF.

The CDR3 DNA sequence: TGTGCCAGCAGCCAAGGGCTAGCGGGGACATACAATGAGCAGTTCTTC. It codes for CASSQGLAGTYNEQFF. V is TRBV4-2 and J is TRBJ2-1; 9 bases agree with TRBD2. CDR1 is LGHNA, CDR2 YNFKEQ, per germline. Trimming cost V 1 base and J 4 bases; bases outside gene matches: 5. The CDR3 covers 16 residues.

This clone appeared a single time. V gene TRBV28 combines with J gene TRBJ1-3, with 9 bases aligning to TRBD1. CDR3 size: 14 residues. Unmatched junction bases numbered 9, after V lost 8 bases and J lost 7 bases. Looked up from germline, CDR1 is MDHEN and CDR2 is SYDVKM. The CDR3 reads CASGGTGRRNTIYF. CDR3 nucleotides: TGTGCCAGCGGCGGGACAGGGCGAAGGAACACCATATATTTT.

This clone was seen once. CDR3 DNA sequence: TGTGCCAGCAGCCAAGTCCTTGGGCAGGGGCTGAACACTGAAGCTTTCTTT. This sequence encodes CASSQVLGQGLNTEAFF. The chain links TRBV3-1 (or the pseudogene TRBV3-2) to TRBJ1-1; tentatively, D is TRBD1 (6 bases). Germline lookup yields CDR1 LGHDT and CDR2 YNNKEL (reference sequence). Trimming pared 1 base from V and 0 bases from J, leaving 15 bases between. CDR3 length: 17 amino acids.

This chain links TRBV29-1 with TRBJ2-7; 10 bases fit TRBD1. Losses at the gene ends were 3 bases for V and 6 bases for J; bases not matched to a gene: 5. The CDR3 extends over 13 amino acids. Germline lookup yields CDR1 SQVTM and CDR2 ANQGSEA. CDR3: CSVEPGQGFEQYF. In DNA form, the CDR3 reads TGCAGCGTTGAGCCGGGACAGGGGTTCGAGCAGTACTTC.

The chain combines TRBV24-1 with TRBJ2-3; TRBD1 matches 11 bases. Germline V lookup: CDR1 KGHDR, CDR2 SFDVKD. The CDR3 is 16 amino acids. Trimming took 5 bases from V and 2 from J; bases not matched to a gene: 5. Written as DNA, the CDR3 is TGTGCCACCAGTGGGACAGGGGGCTATGTCACAGATACGCAGTATTTT. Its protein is CATSGTGGYVTDTQYF.